This is a list of T cell receptor beta chains from one sample in a study of blood T cell repertoires in COVID-19. Here immunoSEQ multiplex PCR was the method, and the copy in TCRdb shows in-frame clones only, minus some. The sample consists of under 300,000 clones, approximately 81% of them appearing once. The sequenced sample was PBMCs or T cells enriched from blood (not recorded which). The origin of the receptors is a woman aged 45-59 years who had been exposed to COVID-19. Each CDR3 is given with its conserved first and last residue. A D gene is named only where the DNA matches it firmly. Size tells how often a clone was seen (once, few, many) or the class of an expanded clone, and some rows leave it out.

j_call d_call v_call clone_size cdr3_nt cdr3_aa
TRBJ1-2 NA TRBV2 NA TGTGCCAGCAGTGACACAGGAGAGACTAACTATGGCTACACCTTC CASSDTGETNYGYTF
TRBJ2-3 TRBD2 TRBV10-3 NA TGTGCCATCAGTGAGCGAGCGGGGGCTGGAGCAGATACGCAGTATTTT CAISERAGAGADTQYF
TRBJ2-1 NA TRBV4-2 NA TGTGCCAGCAGCCGCCGATCCGGGACTTCTGGGGTGGGTGAGCAGTTCTTC CASSRRSGTSGVGEQFF
TRBJ1-4 TRBD1 TRBV3-1/TRBV3-2 NA TGTGCCAGCAGCCAAGCGGGGTGGGGACAGTTTAATGAAAAACTGTTTTTT CASSQAGWGQFNEKLFF
TRBJ2-1 TRBD1 TRBV7-2 NA TGTGCCAGCAGCTCCGGGACAGGGCGGGTGTTCTTC CASSSGTGRVFF
TRBJ1-2 TRBD1 TRBV10-3 once TGTGCCATCAGTGAGTCCGGGACAGGGGGCGGCTACACCTTC CAISESGTGGGYTF
TRBJ1-1 NA TRBV14 NA TGTGCCAGCAGCCAAGAGGGCAGCAAGAACACTGAAGCTTTCTTT CASSQEGSKNTEAFF
TRBJ1-2 NA TRBV6-6 once TGTGCCAGCAGCCGATCCCTGGGGGGAAAGGCCTATGGCTACACCTTC CASSRSLGGKAYGYTF
TRBJ2-3 TRBD2 TRBV5-6 NA TGTGCCAGCAGAAGAACCGGGACTAGCGGCTCAGATACGCAGTATTTT CASRRTGTSGSDTQYF
TRBJ2-3 TRBD2 TRBV29-1 NA TGCAGCGTTGGGGGAAGGACTAGCGGGAGCACAGATACGCAGTATTTT CSVGGRTSGSTDTQYF
TRBJ1-2 NA TRBV18 NA TGTGCCAGCTCACCACCCTGGCAGGGCAATGGCTACACCTTC CASSPPWQGNGYTF
TRBJ2-1 TRBD2 TRBV5-1 NA TGCGCCAGCAGCTCACCGACGGGACTAGCTCCTAATCCTTACAATGAGCAGTTCTTC CASSSPTGLAPNPYNEQFF
TRBJ1-2 NA TRBV15 NA TGTGCCACCAGCAGAGGGACACCTGTTGATGGCTACACCTTC CATSRGTPVDGYTF
TRBJ2-1 NA TRBV7-9 NA TGTGCCAGCAGCCCGAGCGGACCTTTCAATGAGCAGTTCTTC CASSPSGPFNEQFF
TRBJ1-1 TRBD1 TRBV5-1 NA TGCGCCAGCAGCCGCGACAGGGATATAACTGAAGCTTTCTTT CASSRDRDITEAFF
TRBJ2-2 NA TRBV2 NA TGTGCCAGCAGTGAAGGGGGCTGGACCGGGGAGCTGTTTTTT CASSEGGWTGELFF
TRBJ1-1 NA TRBV13 few TGTGCCAGCAGCTTCTCGACAGGCATCTTGAACACTGAAGCTTTCTTT CASSFSTGILNTEAFF
TRBJ2-2 TRBD2 TRBV5-4 NA TGTGCCAGCAGCCAGGGACTAGCGGGGTCGAACACCGGGGAGCTGTTTTTT CASSQGLAGSNTGELFF
TRBJ1-2 NA TRBV5-1 NA TGCGCCAGCAGCTTGGAAGGGGTCGATGGCTACACCTTC CASSLEGVDGYTF
TRBJ2-7 TRBD1 TRBV6-2/TRBV6-3 NA TGTGCCAGCAGCCTTACGGGGACAGGGGCCACATACTACGAGCAGTACTTC CASSLTGTGATYYEQYF
TRBJ2-1 NA TRBV19 NA TGTGCCAGTAGTATAAGCCGGGGTTTGAATGAGCAGTTCTTC CASSISRGLNEQFF
TRBJ2-2 NA TRBV27 few TGTGCCAGCTCCCTGACAGTAAACACCGGGGAGCTGTTTTTT CASSLTVNTGELFF
TRBJ2-1 TRBD1 TRBV28 few TGTGCCAGCAGTTCACGGGCCTCCGGGACAGGGTATGACAATGAGCAGTTCTTC CASSSRASGTGYDNEQFF
TRBJ1-3 NA TRBV9 NA TGTGCCAGCAGCGTAGAAAATTCGGGGAACACCATATATTTT CASSVENSGNTIYF
TRBJ2-5 NA TRBV4-1 NA TGCGCCAGCAGCCAAGATGCCGGGACACCGAGGGAGACCCAGTACTTC CASSQDAGTPRETQYF
TRBJ1-1 NA TRBV5-1 NA TGCGCCAGCAGCCGCGGACAGAACACTGAAGCTTTCTTT CASSRGQNTEAFF
TRBJ1-3 TRBD1 TRBV27 NA TGTGCCAGCAGTTCGCAGGGGGGTCCTGGAAACACCATATATTTT CASSSQGGPGNTIYF
TRBJ1-2 NA TRBV6-5 NA TGTGCCAGCAGTCGCAGTACTAACTATGGCTACACCTTC CASSRSTNYGYTF
TRBJ1-1 TRBD1 TRBV18 NA TGTGCCAGCTCACCGCCCGGGACAGGGGGCTTCAACACTGAAGCTTTCTTT CASSPPGTGGFNTEAFF
TRBJ1-5 NA TRBV19 NA TGTGCCAGTAGTCTAAGCAGGGAGGGAAATCAGCCCCAGCATTTT CASSLSREGNQPQHF
TRBJ2-2 TRBD2 TRBV28 NA TGTGCCAGCAGTTTACTAGCGGGGTACACCGGGGAGCTGTTTTTT CASSLLAGYTGELFF
TRBJ1-1 TRBD1 TRBV11-1 NA TGTGCCAGCAGCTTAATGGAGGGGGCTACTGAAGCTTTCTTT CASSLMEGATEAFF
TRBJ2-3 NA TRBV7-2 NA TGTGCCAGCAGCTTCAGGGTAAGAGATACGCAGTATTTT CASSFRVRDTQYF
TRBJ2-3 NA TRBV10-3 NA TGTGCCATCAAAAGTGGACAGACCGCTCTGCTAGATACGCAGTATTTT CAIKSGQTALLDTQYF
TRBJ1-3 NA TRBV4-3 NA TGCGCCAGCAGCCAAGCTCCACCGAGCTCTGGAAACACCATATATTTT CASSQAPPSSGNTIYF
TRBJ2-3 NA TRBV5-6 NA TGTGCCAGCAGCCTAAACAGGGCCTACACAGATACGCAGTATTTT CASSLNRAYTDTQYF
TRBJ2-1 TRBD1 TRBV5-8 NA TGTGCCAGCAGCTCTAGGGGGGACAGGGGCTTCGATGAGCAGTTCTTC CASSSRGDRGFDEQFF
TRBJ1-6 NA TRBV2 NA TGTGCCAGCAGGGACAGAGAGAATTCACCCCTCCACTTT CASRDRENSPLHF
TRBJ2-5 TRBD2 TRBV28 once TGTGCCAGCAGTTTAGTACGGCGGGGGGTTAAAGAGACCCAGTACTTC CASSLVRRGVKETQYF
TRBJ1-1 NA TRBV3-1/TRBV3-2 NA TGTGCCAGCAGCCCCAGAAGGGACAATGAAGCTTTCTTT CASSPRRDNEAFF
TRBJ2-7 NA TRBV5-4 NA TGTGCCAGCAGCTTGGCCCCGACAGCCTCATACGAGCAGTACTTC CASSLAPTASYEQYF
TRBJ1-2 NA TRBV2 NA TGTGCCAGCAGTGCAAGATTTAGCGGCGGCTACACCTTC CASSARFSGGYTF
TRBJ1-6 NA TRBV5-4 NA TGTGCCAGCAGCTTCGACGGGAGGAGCTCCTATAATTCACCCCTCCACTTT CASSFDGRSSYNSPLHF
TRBJ1-2 NA TRBV12-5 NA TGTGCTAGTGGTTTGATGGACAGCCAAGATGGCTACACCTTC CASGLMDSQDGYTF
TRBJ1-5 NA TRBV5-1 few TGCGCCAGCAGCTTGGTGCCAGGTTATCAGCCCCAGCATTTT CASSLVPGYQPQHF
TRBJ2-7 NA TRBV24-1 few TGTGCCACCAGTGAGACAGGGACTCGGGAGCAGTACTTC CATSETGTREQYF
TRBJ1-2 TRBD1 TRBV7-2 NA TGTGCCAGCAGCCCGACAGGGAAGGCCCGATTAGCTAACTATGGCTACACCTTC CASSPTGKARLANYGYTF
TRBJ1-2 NA TRBV27 NA TGTGCCAGCAGTTTGAACCCCAGGGGAAGAGAAGGGGGCTACACCTTC CASSLNPRGREGGYTF
TRBJ2-6 NA TRBV19 NA TGTGCCAGTAGTATATCAGGGACTGGGGCCAACGTCCTGACTTTC CASSISGTGANVLTF
TRBJ1-1 TRBD1 TRBV19 NA TGTGCCAGTAGTATCTACAGGGGCCTGAACACTGAAGCTTTCTTT CASSIYRGLNTEAFF
TRBJ1-1 NA TRBV18 NA TGTGCCAGCTCACCATCTAGGAGGGGAGACACTGAAGCTTTCTTT CASSPSRRGDTEAFF
TRBJ2-5 TRBD1 TRBV4-3 NA TGCGCCAGCAGCCGATTCAGGGGGCAATCGACCCAGTACTTC CASSRFRGQSTQYF
TRBJ2-2 NA TRBV7-9 NA TGTGCCAGCAGCGCCGACAGCGGGGAGCTGTTTTTT CASSADSGELFF
TRBJ2-7 NA TRBV2 NA TGTGCCACCGCTGAGGGTTACACCTACGAGCAGTACTTC CATAEGYTYEQYF
TRBJ2-1 TRBD2 TRBV28 NA TGTGCCAGCAGTTTACCAAGAGGCGGGGGGGCATATGAGCAGTTCTTC CASSLPRGGGAYEQFF
TRBJ2-3 NA TRBV12-3/TRBV12-4 NA TGTGCCAGCAGTTTATCAGCAGATACGCAGTATTTT CASSLSADTQYF
TRBJ2-7 TRBD1 TRBV27 NA TGTGCCAGCAGTTTCCAGGGGGACTCCTACGAGCAGTACTTC CASSFQGDSYEQYF
TRBJ2-7 NA TRBV7-9 NA TGTGCCAGCAGCTTAAGCTCGTCAGGGTATTCCTACGAGCAGTACTTC CASSLSSSGYSYEQYF
TRBJ2-7 NA TRBV9 NA TGTGCCAGCAGCGTATCCCCAGGGTTAGAGCAGTACTTC CASSVSPGLEQYF
TRBJ2-2 TRBD1 TRBV18 NA TGTGCCAGCTCAAAACCGGGACAGGGGAACACCGGGGAGCTGTTTTTT CASSKPGQGNTGELFF